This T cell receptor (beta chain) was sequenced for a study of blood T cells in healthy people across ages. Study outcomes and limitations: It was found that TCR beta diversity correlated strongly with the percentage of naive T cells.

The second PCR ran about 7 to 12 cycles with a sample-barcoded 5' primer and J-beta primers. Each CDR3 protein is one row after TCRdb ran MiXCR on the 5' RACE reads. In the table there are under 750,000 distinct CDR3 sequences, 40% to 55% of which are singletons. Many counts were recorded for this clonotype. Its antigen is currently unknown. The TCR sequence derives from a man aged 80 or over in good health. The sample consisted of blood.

The CDR3 spells CASSPLETQYF. CDR3 nucleotide sequence: TGTGCCAGCAGTCCCTTGGAGACCCAGTACTTC. The chain joins TRBV6-6 to TRBJ2-5; D is undetermined. V gave up 5 bases and J gave up 5 bases, with 6 bases separating them. The CDR3 extends over 11 amino acids. Germline V lookup: CDR1 MNHNY, CDR2 SVGAGI (reference sequence).